These 24 T cell receptor beta chains originate from one sample sequenced in a study of T cells expressing NK-cell markers. TCRdb re-called the 5' RACE reads; every CDR3 protein appears as one record, without DNA. Its clone listing holds roughly 390,000 distinct CDR3 sequences. Material for sequencing was blood T cells: a sorted CD56 or NKG2C T cell subset, CD4+ or CD8+ T cells, or bulk PBMC T cells (not recorded which). The origin of the receptors is a woman in her forties or fifties in good health.

The genes are TRBV24-1 and TRBJ1-4; TCRdb's assignment of TRBD1 cannot be checked, as there is no DNA. The CDR3 runs 14 residues. Per germline, CDR1 KGHDR and CDR2 SFDVKD. The CDR3 loop reads CATSDRTGPEKLFF.

The CDR3 is CASSGGTGPQETQYF. The chain recombines TRBV2 with TRBJ2-5; TCRdb selects TRBD1, and the lack of DNA leaves this call unchecked. The germline V gene has CDR1 SNHLY and CDR2 FYNNEI. The CDR3 contains 15 residues.

This rearrangement joins TRBV2 to TRBJ1-2. From germline, CDR1 is SNHLY and CDR2 FYNNEI. This CDR3 region has 13 residues. The CDR3 loop reads CASTAISYYGYTF. The entire variable domain, with the rest obtained from reference TRBV2 and TRBJ1-2, is as follows: EPEVTQTPSHQVTQMGQEVILRCVPISNHLYFYWYRQILGQKVEFLVSFYNNEISEKSEIFDDQFSVERPDGSNFTLKIRSTKLEDSAMYFCASTAISYYGYTFGSGTRLTVV.

The chain employs TRBV19 and TRBJ2-2. The CDR3 consists of 14 residues. Germline V gene data show CDR1 as LNHDA and CDR2 as SQIVND (reference sequence). This CDR3 reads CASRYYEDTGELFF.

The chain recombines TRBV5-1 with TRBJ2-6; TCRdb calls TRBD1, which cannot be checked without DNA. CDR1 SGHRS and CDR2 YFSETQ come from the germline V gene. There are 17 residues in the CDR3. The CDR3 spells CASSGQGATSGANVLTF.

The chain couples TRBV9 to TRBJ2-5. The CDR3 loop spans 15 amino acids. Germline V gene lookup returns CDR1 SGDLS and CDR2 YYNGEE. The CDR3 sequence is CASSVGSIPQETQYF. The full variable domain, in which reference TRBV9 and TRBJ2-5 provide the parts outside the CDR3, is DSGVTQTPKHLITATGQRVTLRCSPRSGDLSVYWYQQSLDQGLQFLIQYYNGEERAKGNILERFSAQQFPDLHSELNLSSLELGDSALYFCASSVGSIPQETQYFGPGTRLLVL.

This chain connects TRBV20-1 to TRBJ2-3; without DNA, the TCRdb call of TRBD1 cannot be checked. Germline V gene data show CDR1 as DFQATT and CDR2 as SNEGSKA (reference sequence). The CDR3 runs to 15 residues. CDR3 sequence reads: CSAEDRAASTDTQYF.

This CDR3 reads CASSLAGATDTQYF. The chain combines TRBV5-1 with TRBJ2-3. The CDR3 consists of 14 residues. Germline CDR1 reads SGHRS; CDR2 reads YFSETQ.

The chain couples TRBV5-1 to TRBJ2-1; there is no DNA to check the TCRdb D call of TRBD1. The germline V gene encodes CDR1 SGHRS and CDR2 YFSETQ. The CDR3 extends over 14 amino acids. The CDR3 spells CASSKTGAYNEQFF.

The CDR3 here is CASSLRGRVPRTDTQYF. The chain employs TRBV7-8 and TRBJ2-3; the D call from TCRdb, TRBD1, cannot be confirmed without DNA. Germline CDR1 SGHVS, CDR2 FQNEAQ. The CDR3 extends over 17 amino acids.

The CDR3 reads CASSFYGTGNTGELFF. The chain recombines TRBV7-9 with TRBJ2-2; TCRdb indicates TRBD2, and absent DNA this call remains unverified. The CDR3 consists of 16 residues. Germline V gives CDR1 SEHNR, CDR2 FQNEAQ (reference sequence).

The chain uses TRBV27 and TRBJ1-1; TCRdb outputs TRBD1, but without DNA this stays unchecked. CDR3 length equals 12 residues. CDR1 is MNHEY, CDR2 SMNVEV, per germline (reference sequence). The CDR3 loop reads CATQGPNTEAFF.

This rearrangement joins TRBV2 to TRBJ2-2; TCRdb outputs TRBD1, but without DNA this stays unchecked. This CDR3 is built from 12 residues. CDR1 SNHLY and CDR2 FYNNEI come from the germline V gene. The CDR3 is CARRRDDGELFF.

The chain joins TRBV25-1 to TRBJ2-5; the TCRdb D gene call, TRBD2, has no DNA to confirm it. The length of the CDR3 is 14 residues. Germline V gene lookup returns CDR1 MGHDK and CDR2 SYGVNS. CDR3: CASSELRVDGTQYF.

This rearrangement joins TRBV7-2 to TRBJ2-7; TCRdb reports TRBD2, a call that lacks DNA to check it against. The CDR3 loop spans 15 amino acids. Germline V lookup: CDR1 SGHTA, CDR2 FQGNSA. CDR3 sequence reads: CASSLVGTSTYEQYF. The full variable domain, completed using reference TRBV7-2 and TRBJ2-7, is GAGVSQSPSNKVTEKGKDVELRCDPISGHTALYWYRQSLGQGLEFLIYFQGNSAPDKSGLPSDRFSAERTGGSVSTLTIQRTQQEDSAVYLCASSLVGTSTYEQYFGPGTRLTVT.

The V and J genes are TRBV11-3 and TRBJ2-1; the D gene TCRdb calls, TRBD2, cannot be checked with no DNA. CDR1 and CDR2 from the germline V gene are SGHNT and YENEEA. This CDR3 has 16 amino acids. Here the CDR3 reads CASSPELEGVYNEQFF.

The V and J genes are TRBV20-1 and TRBJ2-3; TCRdb lists TRBD2, though no DNA is available to test this call. This CDR3 has 12 amino acids. Germline values: CDR1 DFQATT, CDR2 SNEGSKA (reference sequence). CDR3 loop: CSASGRSDTQYF.

The CDR3 loop reads CATSKSGEKLFF. The genes are TRBV7-8 and TRBJ1-4. Germline CDR1 reads SGHVS; CDR2 reads FQNEAQ. CDR3 size: 12 residues. The full variable domain, in which reference TRBV7-8 and TRBJ1-4 provide the parts outside the CDR3, is GAGVSQSPRYKVAKRGQDVALRCDPISGHVSLFWYQQALGQGPEFLTYFQNEAQLDKSGLPSDRFFAERPEGSVSTLKIQRTQQEDSAVYLCATSKSGEKLFFGSGTQLSVL.

The chain combines TRBV10-3 with TRBJ1-1. Germline assignment: CDR1 ENHRY and CDR2 SYGVKD. The CDR3 has 14 residues. Here the CDR3 reads CAISLDGMNTEAFF.

The chain is built from TRBV24-1 and TRBJ2-1; with no DNA, the TCRdb D assignment of TRBD1 cannot be verified. The CDR3 spans 15 residues. Germline V lookup: CDR1 KGHDR, CDR2 SFDVKD. CDR3 sequence reads: CATSDLGLQGDEQFF.

The J gene is TRBJ2-7, the V gene TRBV28; absent DNA, TCRdb's TRBD1 call cannot be checked. CDR3 length: 12 amino acids. Per germline, CDR1 MDHEN and CDR2 SYDVKM. CDR3 region: CASSRPGGEQYF.

J is TRBJ1-3 and V is TRBV20-1; TCRdb selects TRBD1, and the lack of DNA leaves this call unchecked. CDR3 length: 15 residues. Germline lookup yields CDR1 DFQATT and CDR2 SNEGSKA (reference sequence). CDR3 in amino acids: CSAATPRGAGNTIYF.

The rearrangement uses TRBV27 and TRBJ2-5; TCRdb indicates TRBD1, and absent DNA this call remains unverified. Germline CDR1 MNHEY, CDR2 SMNVEV (reference sequence). This CDR3 contains 13 residues. CDR3 sequence: CASSYGQGETQYF.

The rearrangement uses TRBV9 and TRBJ2-7. The CDR3 totals 12 residues. Germline CDR1 is SGDLS and CDR2 is YYNGEE. This CDR3 reads CASSRTEYEQYF. Based on the CDR3 plus reference TRBV9 and TRBJ2-7, the full variable domain is DSGVTQTPKHLITATGQRVTLRCSPRSGDLSVYWYQQSLDQGLQFLIQYYNGEERAKGNILERFSAQQFPDLHSELNLSSLELGDSALYFCASSRTEYEQYFGPGTRLTVT.